The following is a T cell receptor beta chain sequence with its context. The data stem from a study of blood T cell repertoires in COVID-19. The wider study: Sites across the United States, Italy and Spain contributed samples from acute and convalescent COVID-19. From T cells, B-cell-depleted T cells, or PBMCs came the material, which was cDNA or gDNA.

This table comes from immunoSEQ multiplex PCR, and its TCRdb copy is limited to in-frame clones, with some not included. The top ten hold more than 15% of the sample, which has under 150,000 clones, roughly 91% seen once. Trimming removed 1 base from V and 7 bases from J; junction bases left unmatched: 5. The germline V gene has CDR1 LGHDT and CDR2 YNNKEL (reference sequence). CDR3 size: 15 residues. The TCR originated in a man between 45 and 60 years old with active or convalescent COVID-19. Sample: peripheral blood. V gene TRBV3-1 (or the pseudogene TRBV3-2) combines with J gene TRBJ2-7; 12 nucleotides agree with TRBD2. The CDR3 loop reads CASSQGLAGVGEQYF. CDR3 in DNA: TGTGCCAGCAGCCAAGGACTAGCGGGAGTTGGGGAGCAGTACTTC.